This T cell receptor (beta chain) comes out of a study of shared clonotypes between healthy human individuals. Sequencing was at deep level. Some clones are missing from TCRdb's copy, which holds only in-frame ones; the method was immunoSEQ multiplex PCR. The data hold around 2,000,000 clones, with under 95% observed a single time. This clone has a single count. Its target is unknown. Within the sample, other DNA sequences also encode this same CDR3. Selected positively for CCR7 and CD45RO-negative, naive CD8 cells excluded terminally differentiated effector memory CD45RA+ cells. General study points: The genetic and exposure-history diversity represented was limited by few donors.

Trimming cost V 1 base and J 5 bases, with 6 bases left between them. Germline CDR1 SEHNR, CDR2 FQNEAQ (reference sequence). The CDR3 sequence is 12 residues long. The receptor was derived from a man younger than 30 in good health. Some clones in this sample may be carry-over from other donors' samples. The V call is TRBV7-9, the J call TRBJ2-7; D is unclear. The sample was naive CD8+ T cells from PBMCs. The CDR3 DNA follows: TGTGCCAGCAGCTTAGGGACGGACGAGCAGTACTTC. Translation gives CASSLGTDEQYF.